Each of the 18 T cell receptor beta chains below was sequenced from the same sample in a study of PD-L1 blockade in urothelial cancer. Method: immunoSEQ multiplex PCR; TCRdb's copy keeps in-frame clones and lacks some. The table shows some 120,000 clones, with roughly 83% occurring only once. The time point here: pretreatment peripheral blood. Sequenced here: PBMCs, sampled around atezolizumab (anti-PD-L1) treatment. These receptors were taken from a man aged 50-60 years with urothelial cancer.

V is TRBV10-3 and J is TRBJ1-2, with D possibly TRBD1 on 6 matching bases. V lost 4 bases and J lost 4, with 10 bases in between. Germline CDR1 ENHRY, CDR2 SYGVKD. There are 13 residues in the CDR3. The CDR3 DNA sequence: TGTGCCATCAGTGGGACAGCAATCTATGGCTACACCTTC. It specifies CAISGTAIYGYTF.

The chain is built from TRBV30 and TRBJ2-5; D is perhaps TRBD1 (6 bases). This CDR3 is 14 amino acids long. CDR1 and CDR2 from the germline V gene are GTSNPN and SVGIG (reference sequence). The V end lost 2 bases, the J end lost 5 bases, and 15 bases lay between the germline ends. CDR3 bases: TGTGCCTGGAGTCCAACCAGGGGTGGGGAGACCCAGTACTTC. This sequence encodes CAWSPTRGGETQYF.

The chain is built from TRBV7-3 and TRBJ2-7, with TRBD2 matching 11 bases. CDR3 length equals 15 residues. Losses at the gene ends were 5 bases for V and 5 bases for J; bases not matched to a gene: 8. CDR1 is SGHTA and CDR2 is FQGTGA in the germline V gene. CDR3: CASSQIAGGPNEQYF. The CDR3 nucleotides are TGTGCCAGCAGCCAAATAGCGGGAGGGCCTAACGAGCAGTACTTC.

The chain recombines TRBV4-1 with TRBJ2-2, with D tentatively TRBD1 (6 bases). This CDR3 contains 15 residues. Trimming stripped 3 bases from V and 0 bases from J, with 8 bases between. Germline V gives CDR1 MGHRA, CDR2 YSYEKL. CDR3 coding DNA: TGCGCCAGCAGCCACAACAGGGCGAACACCGGGGAGCTGTTTTTT. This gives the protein CASSHNRANTGELFF.

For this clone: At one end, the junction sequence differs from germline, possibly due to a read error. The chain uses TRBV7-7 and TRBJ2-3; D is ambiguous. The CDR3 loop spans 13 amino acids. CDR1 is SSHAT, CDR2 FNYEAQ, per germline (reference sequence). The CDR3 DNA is TGTGCTAGCAGCTTCGGGAGCACAGATACGCAGTATTTT. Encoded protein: CASSFGSTDTQYF.

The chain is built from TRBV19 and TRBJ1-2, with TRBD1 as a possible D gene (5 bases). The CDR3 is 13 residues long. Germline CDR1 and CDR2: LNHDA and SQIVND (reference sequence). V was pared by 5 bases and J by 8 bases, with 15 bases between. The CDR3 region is CASSGTAGVGYTF. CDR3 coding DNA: TGTGCCAGTAGTGGGACTGCCGGGGTGGGCTACACCTTC.

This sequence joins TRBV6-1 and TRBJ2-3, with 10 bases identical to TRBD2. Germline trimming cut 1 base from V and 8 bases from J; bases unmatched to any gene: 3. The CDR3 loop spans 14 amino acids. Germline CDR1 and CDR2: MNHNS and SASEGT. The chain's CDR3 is CASSEVLAGLTQYF. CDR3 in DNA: TGTGCCAGCAGTGAAGTACTAGCGGGACTTACGCAGTATTTT.

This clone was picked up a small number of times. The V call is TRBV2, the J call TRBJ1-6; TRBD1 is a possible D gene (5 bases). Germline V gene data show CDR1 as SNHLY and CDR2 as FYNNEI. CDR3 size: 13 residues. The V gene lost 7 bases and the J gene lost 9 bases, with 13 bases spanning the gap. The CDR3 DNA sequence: TGTGCCAGCATCTCAGGGCCTGGTTCACCCCTCCACTTT. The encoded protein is CASISGPGSPLHF.

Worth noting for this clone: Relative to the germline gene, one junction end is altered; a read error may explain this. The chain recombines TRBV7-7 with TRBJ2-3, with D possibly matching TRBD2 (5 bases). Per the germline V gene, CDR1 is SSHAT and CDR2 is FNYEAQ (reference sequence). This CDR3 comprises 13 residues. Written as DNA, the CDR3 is TGTGCTAGCAGCTTAGAGTTCGGGGATGATCAGTATTTT. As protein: CASSLEFGDDQYF.

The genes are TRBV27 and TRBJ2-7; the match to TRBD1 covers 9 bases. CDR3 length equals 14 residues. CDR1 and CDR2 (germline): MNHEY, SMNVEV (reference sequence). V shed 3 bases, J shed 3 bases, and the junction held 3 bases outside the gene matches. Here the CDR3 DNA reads TGTGCCAGCAGTTTCCGGGACAGGGACTACGAGCAGTACTTC. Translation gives CASSFRDRDYEQYF.

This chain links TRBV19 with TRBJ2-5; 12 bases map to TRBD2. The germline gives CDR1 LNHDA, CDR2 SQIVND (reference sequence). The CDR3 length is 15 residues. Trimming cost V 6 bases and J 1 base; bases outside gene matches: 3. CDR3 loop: CASRGTSGLQETQYF. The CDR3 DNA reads TGTGCCAGTAGAGGGACTAGCGGGCTCCAAGAGACCCAGTACTTC.

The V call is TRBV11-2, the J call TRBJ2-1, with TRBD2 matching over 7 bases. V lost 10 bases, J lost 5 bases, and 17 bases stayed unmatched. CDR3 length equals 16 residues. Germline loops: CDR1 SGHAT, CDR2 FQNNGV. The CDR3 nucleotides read TGTGCCACCCAGGGCCGTGCGGGAGTGGTGGACAATGAGCAGTTCTTC. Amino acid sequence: CATQGRAGVVDNEQFF.

The CDR3 loop reads CASSQDRSTDTQYF. CDR3 nucleotides: TGTGCCAGCAGTCAGGACAGATCGACAGATACGCAGTATTTT. The chain combines TRBV7-9 with TRBJ2-3, with a tentative D call TRBD1 (6 bases). This CDR3 has 14 residues. Trimming left V 6 bases short and J 3 bases short, with 13 bases between. CDR1 and CDR2 (germline): SEHNR, FQNEAQ (reference sequence).

The CDR3: CASSPGTGTEQYF. CDR3 in DNA: TGTGCCAGCAGCCCCGGGACAGGGACCGAGCAGTACTTC. The chain employs TRBV11-3 and TRBJ2-7; 9 bases align to TRBD1. Germline V gives CDR1 SGHNT, CDR2 YENEEA. The CDR3 length is 13 residues. The junction had 5 bases not matched to a gene; V was cut back by 5 bases and J by 6 bases. Looking up the rest from reference TRBV11-3 and TRBJ2-7 gives the full variable domain: EAGVVQSPRYKIIEKKQPVAFWCNPISGHNTLYWYLQNLGQGPELLIRYENEEAVDDSQLPKDRFSAERLKGVDSTLKIQPAELGDSAVYLCASSPGTGTEQYFGPGTRLTVT.

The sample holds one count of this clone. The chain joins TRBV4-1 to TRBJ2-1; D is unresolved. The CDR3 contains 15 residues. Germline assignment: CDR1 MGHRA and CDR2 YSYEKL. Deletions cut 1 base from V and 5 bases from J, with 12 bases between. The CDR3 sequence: CASSQVTGTHNEQFF. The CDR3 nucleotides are TGCGCCAGCAGCCAAGTAACGGGTACTCACAATGAGCAGTTCTTC.

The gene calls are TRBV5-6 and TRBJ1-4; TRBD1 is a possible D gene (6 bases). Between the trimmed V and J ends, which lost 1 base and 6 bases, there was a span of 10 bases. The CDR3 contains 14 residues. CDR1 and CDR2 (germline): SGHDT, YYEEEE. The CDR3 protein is CASSLQGRDEKLFF. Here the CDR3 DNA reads TGTGCCAGCAGCTTGCAGGGGCGGGATGAAAAACTGTTTTTT.

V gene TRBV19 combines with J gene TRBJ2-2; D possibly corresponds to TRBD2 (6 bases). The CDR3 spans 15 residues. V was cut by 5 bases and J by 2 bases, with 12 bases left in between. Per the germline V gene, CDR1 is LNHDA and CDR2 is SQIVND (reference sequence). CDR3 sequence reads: CASSPSSVNTGELFF. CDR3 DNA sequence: TGTGCCAGTAGTCCGTCTAGCGTTAACACCGGGGAGCTGTTTTTT.

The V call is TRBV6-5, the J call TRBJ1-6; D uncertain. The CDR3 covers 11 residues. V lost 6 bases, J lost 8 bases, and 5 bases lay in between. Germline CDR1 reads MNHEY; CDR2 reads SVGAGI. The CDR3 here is CASRRDSPLHF. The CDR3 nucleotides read TGTGCCAGCAGGCGCGATTCACCCCTCCACTTT.